The present entry profiles one TCR beta chain with its context. This sample is part of a study of Ad26.COV2.S vaccination and SARS-CoV-2 variants. Study details: By the intramuscular route, Ad26.COV2.S was given once, or twice 56 days apart.

V dropped 3 bases and J dropped 3 bases, with 15 bases sitting between them. Germline CDR1 MNHEY, CDR2 SVGEGT. This CDR3 is 15 amino acids long. Treatment of the sample: around 19 received Ad26.COV2.S at low or high dose, single or two shots; 5 received placebo; per-sample allocation not given. Samples were taken on day 63 after the first vaccine or placebo injection. Measured with immunoSEQ multiplex PCR; TCRdb has only the in-frame clones, and not every one. The sample has approximately 480,000 clones, 70% to 90% seen once. The input for sequencing was peripheral blood, taken in a trial of Ad26.COV2.S vaccine versus placebo. The sequence came from a person aged 18-60 years who received the Ad26.COV2.S COVID-19 vaccine or a placebo. The rearrangement links TRBV6-2 or TRBV6-3 to TRBJ2-7, with D possibly called TRBD1 or TRBD2 (5 bases each). CDR3 loop: CASSYPERGDYEQYF. The CDR3 DNA sequence: TGTGCCAGCAGTTATCCCGAAAGGGGAGACTACGAGCAGTACTTC.